The next 32 T cell receptor beta chains were all read from a single sample in a study of blood T cell repertoires in COVID-19. Produced via immunoSEQ multiplex PCR; TCRdb's table is partial and in-frame only. This table has about 300,000 clones, 80% to 90% appearing once. Sequenced input: peripheral blood. The receptors stem from a man in his late teens or twenties who had recovered from COVID-19.

This clone showed up just a few times. This chain links TRBV3-1 (or the pseudogene TRBV3-2) with TRBJ1-5, with no clear D. The CDR3 extends over 14 amino acids. The germline CDR1 and CDR2 sequences are LGHDT and YNNKEL (reference sequence). Trimming left V 3 bases short and J 4 bases short, with 10 bases between. This CDR3 is CASSQDSGNQPQHF. The CDR3 DNA sequence: TGTGCCAGCAGCCAGGATTCCGGGAATCAGCCCCAGCATTTT.

The CDR3 loop is CASSLLESYAYNEQFF. CDR3 coding DNA: TGTGCCAGCAGTTTACTAGAGAGTTATGCTTACAATGAGCAGTTCTTC. The V gene is TRBV27, the J gene TRBJ2-1; no firm D call. The CDR3 contains 16 residues. V was cut by 2 bases and J by 4 bases, with 15 bases left in between. CDR1 MNHEY and CDR2 SMNVEV come from the germline V gene (reference sequence).

The CDR3 loop reads CASSVTGVGYNEQFF. CDR3 DNA sequence: TGTGCCAGCAGCGTAACGGGAGTGGGTTACAATGAGCAGTTCTTC. The V call is TRBV9, the J call TRBJ2-1; a weak D match, TRBD2 (6 bases). Trimming shortened V by 1 base and J by 4 bases, and 12 bases separated the two germline ends. The germline V gene has CDR1 SGDLS and CDR2 YYNGEE. This CDR3 region has 15 residues.

CDR3 in DNA: TGTGCCAGCAGTTACCAGGCCACTGAAGCTTTCTTT. Translation: CASSYQATEAFF. The V and J genes are TRBV6-2 or TRBV6-3 and TRBJ1-1; D is unclear. Trimming took off 2 bases at V and 4 bases at J, with 5 bases between the two ends. CDR1 is MNHEY and CDR2 is SVGEGT in the germline V gene. This CDR3 region has 12 residues.

The chain is built from TRBV7-2 and TRBJ1-6; D not resolved. This CDR3 spans 14 amino acids. Germline lookup yields CDR1 SGHTA and CDR2 FQGNSA. Trimming removed 0 bases from V and 9 bases from J, with 9 bases in between. The CDR3 here is CASSLAGKGSPLHF. CDR3 DNA: TGTGCCAGCAGCTTAGCCGGGAAGGGTTCACCCCTCCACTTT.

This clone was seen only once. The chain employs TRBV18 and TRBJ1-3, with TRBD1 identical over 7 bases. With V trimmed by 3 bases and J by 1 base, 9 bases remained unmatched. The germline V gene encodes CDR1 KGHSH and CDR2 LQKENI. The CDR3 covers 17 residues. The CDR3: CASSPQEQGLSGNTIYF. The CDR3 bases are TGTGCCAGCTCACCCCAGGAACAGGGGCTGTCTGGAAACACCATATATTTT.

The chain employs TRBV27 and TRBJ2-7, with TRBD1 as a possible D gene (6 bases). From germline, CDR1 is MNHEY and CDR2 SMNVEV (reference sequence). V was shortened by 3 bases and J by 1 base, with 16 bases between the two germline ends. The CDR3 is 16 residues long. In DNA form, the CDR3 reads TGTGCCAGCAGTTTCAACCCCGGGACACCGTCCTACGAGCAGTACTTC. It specifies CASSFNPGTPSYEQYF.

The V gene is TRBV19, the J gene TRBJ2-7; D gene ambiguous. The V gene's germline CDR1 is LNHDA and CDR2 SQIVND (reference sequence). The CDR3 is 12 amino acids. V was pared by 3 bases and J by 5 bases, with 8 bases between. CDR3 protein: CASSMRTNEQYF. The CDR3 coding sequence is TGTGCCAGTAGTATGAGAACTAACGAGCAGTACTTC.

The rearrangement uses TRBV4-3 and TRBJ1-1; 8 bases are shared with TRBD1. This CDR3 is 14 amino acids long. Germline V lookup: CDR1 LGHNA, CDR2 YSLEER. Trimming cost V 4 bases and J 5 bases; bases outside gene matches: 6. The CDR3, as DNA: TGCGCCAGCAGCCCTTGGACAGGGAGGACTGAAGCTTTCTTT. This codes for CASSPWTGRTEAFF.

The rearrangement joins TRBV28 to TRBJ1-5, with D uncertain. Germline-derived CDR1 and CDR2 are MDHEN and SYDVKM. V was cut by 5 bases and J by 1 base, with 15 bases left in between. This CDR3 contains 16 residues. CDR3 protein: CASSIARKASNQPQHF. The CDR3 DNA is TGTGCCAGCAGTATAGCGCGGAAGGCAAGCAATCAGCCCCAGCATTTT.

This clone was found a few times. The J gene is TRBJ2-7, the V gene TRBV19, with TRBD1 matching over 9 bases. CDR1 and CDR2 (germline): LNHDA, SQIVND (reference sequence). V gave up 6 bases and J gave up 2 bases; unmatched junction bases: 5. The CDR3 loop spans 14 amino acids. The CDR3 nucleotides are TGTGCCAGTAGGCGGACAGGGGTAACCTACGAGCAGTACTTC. Protein sequence: CASRRTGVTYEQYF.

This clone was found once. The chain combines TRBV5-1 with TRBJ1-2, with D possibly matching TRBD1 (6 bases). The CDR3 has 15 residues. Germline CDR1 and CDR2: SGHRS and YFSETQ. The V gene lost 4 bases and the J gene lost 6 bases, with 19 bases spanning the gap. This chain's CDR3 is CASSQQGLYSDGYTF. The CDR3 bases are TGCGCCAGCAGCCAACAGGGTTTATATAGCGATGGCTACACCTTC.

The rearrangement links TRBV29-1 to TRBJ2-7; 8 bases match TRBD1. CDR3 length equals 15 residues. Germline CDR1 SQVTM, CDR2 ANQGSEA. V dropped 1 base and J dropped 2; count of bases not matched to a gene: 7. CDR3 bases: TGCAGCGTTGAAGTTCCCCGGACAGGGACCTACGAGCAGTACTTC. This encodes CSVEVPRTGTYEQYF.

The chain carries TRBV10-3 and TRBJ2-7, with 8 bases that match TRBD1. Germline lookup yields CDR1 ENHRY and CDR2 SYGVKD. The CDR3 length is 14 residues. Unmatched junction bases numbered 4, after V lost 2 bases and J lost 4 bases. The CDR3 DNA is TGTGCCATCAGTGAGGGACAGGGCGCGTACGAGCAGTACTTC. Protein: CAISEGQGAYEQYF.

The chain has TRBV20-1 and TRBJ1-1; D gene unclear. Germline-derived CDR1 and CDR2 are DFQATT and SNEGSKA (reference sequence). The V and J ends lost 3 bases and 5 bases respectively, with 7 bases between them. The CDR3 totals 11 residues. Written as DNA, the CDR3 is TGCAGTGCTAGTCGTTTAACTGAAGCTTTCTTT. Its translation: CSASRLTEAFF.

The V gene is TRBV10-3, the J gene TRBJ1-2; 10 bases are shared with TRBD1. Germline V gene sequence: CDR1 ENHRY, CDR2 SYGVKD. The V and J ends lost 4 bases and 6 bases, in that order; junction bases with no gene match: 8. The CDR3 extends over 15 amino acids. The CDR3 loop reads CAISVTIGTGDGYTF. The CDR3 nucleotides read TGTGCCATCAGTGTCACCATCGGGACAGGGGATGGCTACACCTTC.

This clone was recorded only once. This chain joins TRBV13 and TRBJ2-7; D remains unclear. The V end was cut by 1 base, the J end by 2 bases, with 3 bases between. CDR1 and CDR2 from the germline V gene are PRHDT and FYEKMQ (reference sequence). The CDR3 totals 12 residues. CDR3 sequence: CASSLAAYEQYF. The CDR3 DNA sequence: TGTGCCAGCAGCTTAGCTGCCTACGAGCAGTACTTC.

This clone was detected many times. This chain links TRBV6-4 with TRBJ2-1, with 8 nucleotides matching TRBD2. CDR1 and CDR2 from the germline V gene are MRHNA and SNTAGT. The CDR3 is made up of 13 amino acids. The J segment lost 6 bases and the V segment lost 2 bases, leaving 0 bases of the junction unmatched. This CDR3 reads CASSDGTSNEQFF. The CDR3 nucleotides read TGTGCCAGCAGTGACGGGACTAGCAATGAGCAGTTCTTC.

This rearrangement joins TRBV6-5 to TRBJ2-7; the D is unclear. Deletions cut 0 bases from V and 6 bases from J, with 9 bases between. The CDR3 has 13 amino acids. Germline CDR1 and CDR2: MNHEY and SVGAGI. CDR3 in DNA: TGTGCCAGCAGTTACTCTGGCTTTTCCGAGCAGTACTTC. This encodes CASSYSGFSEQYF.

This clone was found once. V gene TRBV29-1 combines with J gene TRBJ1-2; tentative D call: TRBD1 (6 bases). V lost 7 bases and J lost 5, with 17 bases in between. Germline V gene data show CDR1 as SQVTM and CDR2 as ANQGSEA. The CDR3 runs 13 residues. The CDR3 DNA reads as TGCAGCGGGGCACCCGGGACATCATATGGCTACACCTTC. Amino acids: CSGAPGTSYGYTF.

This clone turned up a few times. The chain carries TRBV29-1 and TRBJ2-7; D is unresolved. CDR1 and CDR2 (germline): SQVTM, ANQGSEA. This CDR3 contains 11 residues. The V and J ends lost 4 bases and 0 bases respectively, with 4 bases between them. Here the CDR3 reads CSVVNSYEQYF. In DNA, the CDR3 is TGCAGCGTTGTCAACTCCTACGAGCAGTACTTC.

The V gene is TRBV27, the J gene TRBJ1-2; TRBD1 matches at 7 bases. The trim removed 3 bases at V and 4 bases at J, leaving 8 bases unmatched. The CDR3 sequence is 15 residues long. CDR1 MNHEY and CDR2 SMNVEV come from the germline V gene (reference sequence). The CDR3 loop reads CASSFSGTAAYGYTF. The CDR3 DNA reads as TGTGCCAGCAGTTTCTCTGGGACAGCAGCCTATGGCTACACCTTC.

The chain joins TRBV24-1 to TRBJ2-3; D is possibly TRBD2 (6 bases). This CDR3 spans 14 amino acids. The germline V gene has CDR1 KGHDR and CDR2 SFDVKD. The V end was cut by 2 bases, the J end by 6 bases, with 11 bases between. The CDR3 loop is CATSDSAAGDTQYF. Here the CDR3 DNA reads TGTGCCACCAGTGATTCCGCGGCGGGGGATACGCAGTATTTT.

The J gene is TRBJ2-7, the V gene TRBV30, with D possibly TRBD2 on 5 matching bases. The CDR3 extends over 14 amino acids. The V and J ends lost 1 base and 4 bases respectively, with 14 bases between them. Looked up from germline, CDR1 is GTSNPN and CDR2 is SVGIG (reference sequence). The CDR3 sequence is CAWSASGLAYEQYF. CDR3 nucleotides: TGTGCCTGGAGTGCGTCTGGACTGGCTTACGAGCAGTACTTC. The full variable domain, completed using reference TRBV30 and TRBJ2-7, is SQTIHQWPATLVQPVGSPLSLECTVEGTSNPNLYWYRQAAGRGLQLLFYSVGIGQISSEVPQNLSASRPQDRQFILSSKKLLLSDSGFYLCAWSASGLAYEQYFGPGTRLTVT.

This chain uses TRBV9 with TRBJ1-2; D call uncertain. CDR3 length equals 12 residues. Germline V CDR1 and CDR2: SGDLS, YYNGEE. Trimming took 4 bases from V and 8 from J, leaving 12 bases between them. CDR3 sequence: CASSSQGSGYTF. CDR3 DNA: TGTGCCAGCAGCTCTCAAGGGAGCGGCTACACCTTC.

This clone was picked up a small number of times. The chain recombines TRBV2 with TRBJ2-1, with D possibly TRBD2 on 5 matching bases. Trimming took off 6 bases at V and 5 bases at J, with 14 bases between the two ends. The CDR3 length is 14 residues. Germline V gene sequence: CDR1 SNHLY, CDR2 FYNNEI. The CDR3 sequence is CASRAGKGHNEQFF. The DNA of the CDR3 is TGTGCCAGCAGGGCCGGGAAGGGCCACAATGAGCAGTTCTTC.

The gene calls are TRBV18 and TRBJ2-7, with TRBD1 as a possible D gene (6 bases). The CDR3 covers 14 residues. The germline V and J ends were trimmed by 4 bases and 2 bases, with 12 bases remaining between them. CDR1 KGHSH and CDR2 LQKENI come from the germline V gene. CDR3 in amino acids: CASSQDSLTYEQYF. DNA for the CDR3: TGTGCCAGCTCACAGGACAGTCTGACCTACGAGCAGTACTTC. Full variable domain (outside the CDR3, taken from reference TRBV18 and TRBJ2-7): NAGVMQNPRHLVRRRGQEARLRCSPMKGHSHVYWYRQLPEEGLKFMVYLQKENIIDESGMPKERFSAEFPKEGPSILRIQQVVRGDSAAYFCASSQDSLTYEQYFGPGTRLTVT.

The chain links TRBV2 to TRBJ2-7; D ambiguous. Trimming took 6 bases from V and 6 from J, leaving 15 bases between them. The CDR3 totals 13 residues. Germline assignment: CDR1 SNHLY and CDR2 FYNNEI. DNA of the CDR3: TGTGCCAGCAGAACCTTCGATACATCCGAGCAGTACTTC. It translates to CASRTFDTSEQYF.

The chain joins TRBV10-3 to TRBJ2-7; D not certain. Germline CDR1 reads ENHRY; CDR2 reads SYGVKD. The CDR3 runs to 15 residues. V lost 3 bases and J 0 bases, leaving 12 bases between the germline ends. The CDR3 sequence: CAISEQLSTSYEQYF. CDR3 nucleotide sequence: TGTGCCATCAGTGAACAGCTATCCACCTCCTACGAGCAGTACTTC.

The chain employs TRBV7-9 and TRBJ1-1; D is perhaps TRBD1 (5 bases). Trimming left V 4 bases short and J 4 bases short, with 16 bases between. The CDR3 contains 15 residues. Germline V lookup: CDR1 SEHNR, CDR2 FQNEAQ (reference sequence). The CDR3 DNA is TGTGCCAGCAGCTCCCAAGCAGGGAGGACCACTGAAGCTTTCTTT. Translating gives CASSSQAGRTTEAFF.

Notes on this clone: The same CDR3 also results from other DNA sequences found in this sample. V is TRBV3-1 (or the pseudogene TRBV3-2) and J is TRBJ2-1; 8 bases are a match to TRBD2. J gave up 1 base and V 1 base, and 3 bases lay outside the gene matches. The CDR3 covers 16 residues. Per the germline V gene, CDR1 is LGHDT and CDR2 is YNNKEL (reference sequence). CDR3 in DNA: TGTGCCAGCAGCCAAGGCCTAGCGGGTTCCTACAATGAGCAGTTCTTC. Its translation is CASSQGLAGSYNEQFF.

The chain carries TRBV7-9 and TRBJ2-7, with 9 bases fitting TRBD1. This CDR3 spans 16 amino acids. The V gene's germline CDR1 is SEHNR and CDR2 FQNEAQ (reference sequence). J gave up 0 bases and V 5 bases, and 8 bases lay outside the gene matches. The DNA for the CDR3 is TGTGCCAGCAGCCCCGGACAGGGGCTCCTCTCCTACGAGCAGTACTTC. It specifies CASSPGQGLLSYEQYF.